These 11 T cell receptor beta chains came from one sample sequenced in a study of control samples from healthy donors and cancer patients. The data were produced by immunoSEQ multiplex PCR, yet TCRdb's version contains in-frame clones alone and is incomplete. The sample includes 130,000 to 150,000 clones, 80% to 95% of them seen just once. Material: blood. The receptors come from a man aged 18 to 30 in good health.

V usage is TRBV19 and J usage is TRBJ2-1; 7 positions match TRBD2. Germline V CDR1 and CDR2: LNHDA, SQIVND (reference sequence). The CDR3 runs to 15 residues. V lost 3 bases and J lost 5; bases outside the gene matches: 7. CDR3 nucleotide sequence: TGTGCCAGTAGTATGGGCGGGGGTAGGCACAATGAGCAGTTCTTC. Translated: CASSMGGGRHNEQFF.

The chain is built from TRBV11-2 and TRBJ2-1; unclear D gene. V lost 2 bases, J lost 0 bases, and 8 bases lay in between. Germline V gene sequence: CDR1 SGHAT, CDR2 FQNNGV. CDR3 size: 15 residues. The DNA for the CDR3 is TGTGCCAGCAGCTTAACGTCTTTCTCCTACAATGAGCAGTTCTTC. It encodes CASSLTSFSYNEQFF.

The chain uses TRBV7-8 and TRBJ2-7, with D tentatively TRBD1 or TRBD2 (5 bases each). The germline gives CDR1 SGHVS, CDR2 FQNEAQ. V shed 2 bases and J shed 4 bases, with 9 bases lying between them. CDR3 length: 13 amino acids. The CDR3 sequence: CASSLSGGYEQYF. The DNA of the CDR3 is TGTGCCAGCAGCTTAAGTGGGGGTTACGAGCAGTACTTC.

The chain links TRBV27 to TRBJ1-1; D is ambiguous. Trimming removed 3 bases at V and 5 bases at J, with 7 bases between. Germline V gene data show CDR1 as MNHEY and CDR2 as SMNVEV (reference sequence). The CDR3 has 12 residues. The CDR3 nucleotides read TGTGCCAGCAGTTTTCTAGGGACTGAAGCTTTCTTT. Its protein product is CASSFLGTEAFF.

The chain has TRBV7-6 and TRBJ1-1, with D unclear. Germline V gene lookup returns CDR1 SGHVS and CDR2 FNYEAQ. The CDR3 covers 16 residues. V was clipped by 6 bases and J by 1 base, with 18 bases between them. In DNA, the CDR3 is TGTGCCAGCAGTCCGATACGTGGACGACAGAACACTGAAGCTTTCTTT. It specifies CASSPIRGRQNTEAFF.

This clone was found once. The V call is TRBV30, the J call TRBJ1-1; D gene unclear. This CDR3 contains 12 residues. Trimming cost V 2 bases and J 10 bases, with 14 bases left between them. Germline V gene lookup returns CDR1 GTSNPN and CDR2 SVGIG (reference sequence). CDR3 residues: CAWSNPAPRAFF. For the CDR3, the DNA is TGTGCCTGGAGTAACCCGGCCCCTAGAGCTTTCTTT.

The rearrangement joins TRBV7-2 to TRBJ2-7; D ambiguous. V lost 1 base to trimming and J lost 3 bases, with 19 bases between them. The CDR3 spans 17 residues. Germline V gene lookup returns CDR1 SGHTA and CDR2 FQGNSA. DNA of the CDR3: TGTGCCAGCAGCTTAGTATCCCAGGCCGGTCCTCACTACGAGCAGTACTTC. It is translated as CASSLVSQAGPHYEQYF.

The chain joins TRBV24-1 to TRBJ2-5; maybe TRBD1 (6 bases). Trimming took off 4 bases at V and 1 base at J, with 12 bases between the two ends. This CDR3 contains 15 residues. Germline values: CDR1 KGHDR, CDR2 SFDVKD. In DNA form, the CDR3 reads TGTGCCACCAGTGAAAACGACAGGCCCCAAGAGACCCAGTACTTC. It codes for CATSENDRPQETQYF.

The gene calls are TRBV11-2 and TRBJ1-1; 7 bases agree with TRBD1. The CDR3 length is 15 residues. Germline-derived CDR1 and CDR2 are SGHAT and FQNNGV. Trimming removed 3 bases from V and 6 bases from J; junction bases left unmatched: 10. The CDR3 here is CASSFRETGTAEAFF. The CDR3 DNA reads as TGTGCCAGCAGCTTTCGCGAGACAGGGACGGCTGAAGCTTTCTTT.

This chain connects TRBV5-6 to TRBJ2-7; a possible D gene is TRBD2 (6 bases). The CDR3 covers 13 residues. Germline-derived CDR1 and CDR2 are SGHDT and YYEEEE. The V end was cut by 1 base, the J end by 6 bases, with 11 bases between. CDR3 nucleotides: TGTGCCAGCAGCTTGTCGCGAGCGGGCGAGCAGTACTTC. It translates to CASSLSRAGEQYF.

The gene calls are TRBV5-1 and TRBJ2-1; TRBD2 matches 14 bases. Trimming cost V 7 bases and J 6 bases; bases outside gene matches: 3. CDR1 SGHRS and CDR2 YFSETQ come from the germline V gene. The CDR3 is 14 residues long. In DNA form, the CDR3 reads TGCGCCAGCGGGACTAGCGGGAGTTCCAATGAGCAGTTCTTC. This codes for CASGTSGSSNEQFF.